This TCR beta chain was identified during a study of blood T cell repertoires in COVID-19. Across about two dozen US areas, participants ranged in age from about 18 to 89 years. Participants had their cohort set by participant-reported clinical history. Some clones are missing from TCRdb's copy, which holds only in-frame ones; the method was immunoSEQ multiplex PCR. The profile shows 250,000 to 350,000 clones, 80% to 90% of them singletons. Germline V gives CDR1 MNHEY, CDR2 SMNVEV (reference sequence). The V end was cut by 4 bases, the J end by 3 bases, with 15 bases between. This CDR3 has 15 residues.

The chain carries TRBV27 and TRBJ1-1; perhaps TRBD1 as D (6 bases). The sample was PBMCs or T cells enriched from blood (not recorded which). This TCR was sampled from a woman in her 30s who had recovered from COVID-19. CDR3 nucleotide sequence: TGTGCCAGCAGTTCCCTACAGGGTTCGGACACTGAAGCTTTCTTT. Protein product: CASSSLQGSDTEAFF.